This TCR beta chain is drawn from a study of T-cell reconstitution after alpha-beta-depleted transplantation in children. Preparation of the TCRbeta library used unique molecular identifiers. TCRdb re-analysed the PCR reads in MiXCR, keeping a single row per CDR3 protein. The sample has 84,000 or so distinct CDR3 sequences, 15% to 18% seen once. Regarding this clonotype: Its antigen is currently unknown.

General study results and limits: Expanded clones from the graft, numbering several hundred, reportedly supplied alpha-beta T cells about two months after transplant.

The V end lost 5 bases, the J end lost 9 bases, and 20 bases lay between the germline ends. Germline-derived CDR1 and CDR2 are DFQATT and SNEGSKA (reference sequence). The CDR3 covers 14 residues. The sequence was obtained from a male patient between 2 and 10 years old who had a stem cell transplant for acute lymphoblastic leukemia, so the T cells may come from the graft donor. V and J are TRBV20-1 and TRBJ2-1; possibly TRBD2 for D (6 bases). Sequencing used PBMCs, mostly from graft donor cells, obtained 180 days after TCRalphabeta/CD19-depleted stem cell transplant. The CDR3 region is CSASRLVGGSEQFF. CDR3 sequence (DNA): TGCAGTGCTTCCCGGCTGGTGGGGGGATCTGAGCAGTTCTTC.